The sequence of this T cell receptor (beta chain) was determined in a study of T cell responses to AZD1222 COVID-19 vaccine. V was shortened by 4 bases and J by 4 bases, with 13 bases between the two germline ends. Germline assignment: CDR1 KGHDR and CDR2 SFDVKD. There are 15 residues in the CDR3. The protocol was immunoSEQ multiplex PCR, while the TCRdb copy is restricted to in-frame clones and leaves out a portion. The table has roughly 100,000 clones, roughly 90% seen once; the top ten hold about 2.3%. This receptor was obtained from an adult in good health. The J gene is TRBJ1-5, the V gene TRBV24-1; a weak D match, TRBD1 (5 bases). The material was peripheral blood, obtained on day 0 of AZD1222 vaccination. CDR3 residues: CATSEFDSPNQPQHF. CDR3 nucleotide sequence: TGTGCCACCAGTGAATTCGACAGCCCGAATCAGCCCCAGCATTTT.